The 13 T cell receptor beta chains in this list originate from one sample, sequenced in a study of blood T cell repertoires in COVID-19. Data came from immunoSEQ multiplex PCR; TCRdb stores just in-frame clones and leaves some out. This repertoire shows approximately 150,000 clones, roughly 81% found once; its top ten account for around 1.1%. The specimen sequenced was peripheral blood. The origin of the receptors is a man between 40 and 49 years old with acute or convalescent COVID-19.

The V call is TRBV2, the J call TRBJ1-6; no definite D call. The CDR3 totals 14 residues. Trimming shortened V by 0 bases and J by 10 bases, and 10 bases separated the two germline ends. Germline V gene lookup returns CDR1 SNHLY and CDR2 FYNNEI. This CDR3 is CASSEASGVSPLHF. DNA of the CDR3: TGTGCCAGCAGTGAAGCCAGCGGGGTATCACCCCTCCACTTT.

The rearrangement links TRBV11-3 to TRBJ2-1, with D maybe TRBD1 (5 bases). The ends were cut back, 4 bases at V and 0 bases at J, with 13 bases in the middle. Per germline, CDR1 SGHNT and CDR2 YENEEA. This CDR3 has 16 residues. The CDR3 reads CASSSREKSSYNEQFF. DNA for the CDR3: TGTGCCAGCAGCTCCAGGGAAAAGAGCTCCTACAATGAGCAGTTCTTC.

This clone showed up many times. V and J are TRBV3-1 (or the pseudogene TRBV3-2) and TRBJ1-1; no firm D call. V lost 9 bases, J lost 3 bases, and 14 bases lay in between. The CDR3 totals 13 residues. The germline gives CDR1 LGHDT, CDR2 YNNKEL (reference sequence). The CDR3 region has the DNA TGTGCCAGTGCCCCTGCGGTCTACACTGAAGCTTTCTTT. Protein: CASAPAVYTEAFF.

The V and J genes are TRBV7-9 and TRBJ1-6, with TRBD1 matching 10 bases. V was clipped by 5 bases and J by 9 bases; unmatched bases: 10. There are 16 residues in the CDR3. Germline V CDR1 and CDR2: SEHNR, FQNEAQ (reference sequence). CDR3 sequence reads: CASSPLGDRGGSPLHF. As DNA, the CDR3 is TGTGCCAGCAGCCCTCTAGGGGACAGGGGTGGTTCACCCCTCCACTTT.

This CDR3 is CASSSGPPVDQPQHF. The CDR3 coding sequence is TGTGCCAGCAGTTCGGGTCCGCCGGTGGATCAGCCCCAGCATTTT. The genes are TRBV27 and TRBJ1-5; D call uncertain. CDR3 length: 15 amino acids. Trimming shortened V by 4 bases and J by 5 bases, and 15 bases separated the two germline ends. The germline CDR1 and CDR2 sequences are MNHEY and SMNVEV (reference sequence).

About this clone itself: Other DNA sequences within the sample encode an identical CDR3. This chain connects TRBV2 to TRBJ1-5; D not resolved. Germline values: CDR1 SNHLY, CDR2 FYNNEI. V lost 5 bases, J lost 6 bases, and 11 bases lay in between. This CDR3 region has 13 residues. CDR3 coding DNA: TGTGCCAGCAGTCCGCCCCGGGGTCAGCCCCAGCATTTT. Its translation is CASSPPRGQPQHF. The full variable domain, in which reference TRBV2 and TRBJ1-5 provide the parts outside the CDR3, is EPEVTQTPSHQVTQMGQEVILRCVPISNHLYFYWYRQILGQKVEFLVSFYNNEISEKSEIFDDQFSVERPDGSNFTLKIRSTKLEDSAMYFCASSPPRGQPQHFGDGTRLSIL.

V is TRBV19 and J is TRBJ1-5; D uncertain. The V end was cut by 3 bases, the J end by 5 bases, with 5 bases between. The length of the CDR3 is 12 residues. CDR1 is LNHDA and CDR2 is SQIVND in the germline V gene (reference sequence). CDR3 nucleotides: TGTGCCAGTAGTATCGGGGATCAGCCCCAGCATTTT. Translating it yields CASSIGDQPQHF.

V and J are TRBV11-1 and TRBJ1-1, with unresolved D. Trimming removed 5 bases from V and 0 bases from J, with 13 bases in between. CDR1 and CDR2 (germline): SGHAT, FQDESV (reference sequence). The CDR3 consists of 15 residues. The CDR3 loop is CASSPDTSLNTEAFF. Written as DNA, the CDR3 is TGTGCCAGCAGCCCAGACACCAGTCTGAACACTGAAGCTTTCTTT.

This chain's CDR3 is CASADRDNSPLHF. Here the CDR3 DNA reads TGCGCCAGCGCTGACAGGGACAATTCACCCCTCCACTTT. This chain joins TRBV5-1 and TRBJ1-6; 7 positions match TRBD1. The CDR3 spans 13 residues. J gave up 7 bases and V 7 bases, and 5 bases lay outside the gene matches. Germline-derived CDR1 and CDR2 are SGHRS and YFSETQ.

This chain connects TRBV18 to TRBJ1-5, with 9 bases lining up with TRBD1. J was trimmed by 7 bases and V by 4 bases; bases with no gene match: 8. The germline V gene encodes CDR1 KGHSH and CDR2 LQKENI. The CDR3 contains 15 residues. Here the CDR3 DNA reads TGTGCCAGCTCACAGGGACAGGGAGAGCGGCAGCCCCAGCATTTT. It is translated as CASSQGQGERQPQHF.

The chain's CDR3 is CASSSSSGANVLTF. The CDR3 nucleotides read TGTGCCAGCAGTTCGAGCTCTGGGGCCAACGTCCTGACTTTC. This sequence joins TRBV27 and TRBJ2-6; D unclear. From germline, CDR1 is MNHEY and CDR2 SMNVEV (reference sequence). V lost 4 bases and J 0 bases, leaving 4 bases between the germline ends. CDR3 length: 14 residues.

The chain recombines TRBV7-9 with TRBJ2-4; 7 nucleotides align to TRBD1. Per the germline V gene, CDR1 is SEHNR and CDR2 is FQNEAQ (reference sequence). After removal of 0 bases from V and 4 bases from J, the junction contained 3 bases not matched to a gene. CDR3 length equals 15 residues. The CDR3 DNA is TGTGCCAGCAGCTTAGCCTCGGGACAGAAAAACATTCAGTACTTC. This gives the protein CASSLASGQKNIQYF.

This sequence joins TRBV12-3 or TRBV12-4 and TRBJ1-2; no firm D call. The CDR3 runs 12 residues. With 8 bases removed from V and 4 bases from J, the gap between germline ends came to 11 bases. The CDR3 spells CASGPPAYGYTF. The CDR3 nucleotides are TGTGCCAGCGGCCCCCCCGCCTATGGCTACACCTTC.